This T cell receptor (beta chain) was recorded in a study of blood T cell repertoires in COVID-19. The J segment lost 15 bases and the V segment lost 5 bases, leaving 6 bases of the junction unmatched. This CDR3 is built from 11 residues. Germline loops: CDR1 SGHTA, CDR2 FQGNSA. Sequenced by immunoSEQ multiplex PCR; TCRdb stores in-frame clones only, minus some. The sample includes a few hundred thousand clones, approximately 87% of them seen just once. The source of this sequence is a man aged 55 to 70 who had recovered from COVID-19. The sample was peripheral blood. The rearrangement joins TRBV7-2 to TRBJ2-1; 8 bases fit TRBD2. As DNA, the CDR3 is TGTGCCAGCAGCCCCGGGACTAGTGTGTTCTTC. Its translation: CASSPGTSVFF.